These T cell receptor beta chains were read from a single sample in a study of shared clonotypes between healthy human individuals. The assay was immunoSEQ multiplex PCR, and TCRdb's table has in-frame clones only and misses some. The sample carries 550,000 to 700,000 clones, around three quarters recorded once. The sequenced material came from memory CD4+ T cells sorted from blood. These TCRs come from a woman in her 30s in good health. The CDR3 runs from the conserved cysteine through the conserved F or W. The D gene is left open where the match is weak. Size is stated for part of the rows, as once, few or many counts, or as a class when the clone is expanded.

v_call	clone_size	j_call	d_call	cdr3_aa	cdr3_nt
TRBV27	few	TRBJ1-5	TRBD1	CASSLKGGGVLPQHF	TGTGCCAGCAGTTTAAAGGGAGGGGGCGTTCTGCCCCAGCATTTT
TRBV10-3	-	TRBJ2-7	-	CAINQGQDYEQYF	TGTGCCATCAATCAGGGGCAAGACTACGAGCAGTACTTC
TRBV19	-	TRBJ2-1	TRBD1	CASRGTGGGEQFF	TGTGCCAGTAGGGGAACAGGGGGCGGTGAGCAGTTCTTC
TRBV5-4	-	TRBJ2-1	TRBD2	CASSSWASGRRQFF	TGTGCCAGCAGCAGCTGGGCTAGCGGGAGAAGGCAGTTCTTC
TRBV30	-	TRBJ2-1	TRBD1	CAWSSRDSKNEQFF	TGTGCCTGGAGCAGCCGGGACAGCAAAAATGAGCAGTTCTTC
TRBV30	-	TRBJ2-1	-	CAWSVALWVNEQFF	TGTGCCTGGAGTGTCGCGTTGTGGGTCAATGAGCAGTTCTTC
TRBV27	-	TRBJ2-7	-	CASRAANSYEQYF	TGTGCCAGTAGAGCGGCCAACTCCTACGAGCAGTACTTC
TRBV6-5	-	TRBJ2-7	TRBD1	CASSYSGQDLSYEQYF	TGTGCCAGCAGTTACTCAGGACAGGATCTCTCCTACGAGCAGTACTTC
TRBV11-2	-	TRBJ2-7	-	CASSLARGPYEQYF	TGTGCCAGCAGCTTAGCCCGGGGACCCTACGAGCAGTACTTC
TRBV10-3	-	TRBJ2-7	TRBD2	CAISDEGGSSYEQYF	TGTGCCATCAGTGATGAGGGAGGGAGCTCCTACGAGCAGTACTTC
TRBV28	-	TRBJ2-5	TRBD1	CASTLQGIQETQYF	TGTGCCAGCACCCTACAGGGGATCCAAGAGACCCAGTACTTC
TRBV18	-	TRBJ1-6	-	CASSPDQGSSLHF	TGTGCCAGCTCACCAGACCAGGGGTCGTCCCTCCACTTT
TRBV20-1	many	TRBJ1-4	-	CSAGTQKLFF	TGCAGTGCCGGGACGCAGAAACTGTTTTTT
TRBV10-1	few	TRBJ1-1	-	CASSGQTNTEAFF	TGCGCCAGCAGTGGACAGACGAACACTGAAGCTTTCTTT
TRBV11-1	many	TRBJ2-7	-	CASSPSVPVWEQYF	TGTGCCAGCAGCCCTTCCGTACCGGTTTGGGAGCAGTACTTC
TRBV15	few	TRBJ2-2	-	CATSRDFTGELFF	TGTGCCACCAGCAGAGATTTTACCGGGGAGCTGTTTTTT
TRBV27	-	TRBJ2-2	TRBD2	CASSLSGLAGALGGELFF	TGTGCCAGCAGTTTATCGGGCCTAGCGGGAGCCCTTGGCGGGGAGCTGTTTTTT
TRBV7-6	-	TRBJ2-1	TRBD2	CASSLGGAGGYNEQFF	TGTGCCAGCAGCTTAGGAGGGGCGGGAGGGTACAATGAGCAGTTCTTC
TRBV2	many	TRBJ2-1	-	CASSNQYNEQFF	TGTGCCAGCAGTAACCAGTACAATGAGCAGTTCTTC
TRBV2	few	TRBJ1-5	-	CASSLPGDQPQHF	TGTGCCAGCAGTCTTCCAGGGGATCAGCCCCAGCATTTT
TRBV7-3	-	TRBJ1-2	TRBD1	CARGDRDGYTF	TGTGCCAGGGGGGACAGGGATGGCTACACCTTC
TRBV28	-	TRBJ2-2	TRBD1	CASSIGQGYTGELFF	TGTGCCAGCAGCATCGGACAGGGCTACACCGGGGAGCTGTTTTTT
TRBV29-1	-	TRBJ2-5	-	CSVEDVSVGETQYF	TGCAGCGTTGAAGATGTGTCGGTCGGTGAGACCCAGTACTTC
TRBV7-3	-	TRBJ2-1	TRBD1	CASSLLGTGTYNEQFF	TGTGCCAGCAGCTTACTTGGGACAGGGACCTACAATGAGCAGTTCTTC
TRBV29-1	-	TRBJ2-5	-	CSVKQGIETQYF	TGCAGCGTGAAACAAGGGATTGAGACCCAGTACTTC
TRBV5-4	-	TRBJ2-5	TRBD2	CASSLAASGLQETQYF	TGTGCCAGCAGCTTGGCGGCTAGCGGGTTACAAGAGACCCAGTACTTC
TRBV9	-	TRBJ1-3	-	CASSVATRFSGNTIYF	TGTGCCAGCAGCGTAGCTACACGGTTCTCTGGAAACACCATATATTTT
TRBV6-1	-	TRBJ1-5	-	CASSGQQFNQPQHF	TGTGCCAGCAGCGGACAGCAATTCAATCAGCCCCAGCATTTT
TRBV11-2	few	TRBJ1-1	-	CASSLHQRNTEAFF	TGTGCCAGCAGCCTCCACCAGAGGAACACTGAAGCTTTCTTT
TRBV19	once	TRBJ2-4	-	CASSDLAKNIQYF	TGTGCCAGTAGTGATCTAGCCAAAAACATTCAGTACTTC
TRBV5-1	-	TRBJ2-3	-	CASSLRPVGADTQYF	TGCGCCAGCAGCTTACGGCCGGTCGGCGCAGATACGCAGTATTTT
TRBV6-5	-	TRBJ2-2	-	CASRRALANTGELFF	TGTGCCAGCCGAAGGGCATTAGCGAACACCGGGGAGCTGTTTTTT
TRBV7-2	-	TRBJ2-5	TRBD2	CASSQWTSEKTQYF	TGTGCCAGCAGCCAATGGACTAGCGAAAAGACCCAGTACTTC
TRBV6-5	-	TRBJ1-5	-	CASTHDRNQPQHF	TGTGCCAGCACCCACGACAGAAATCAGCCCCAGCATTTT
TRBV7-2	-	TRBJ2-7	-	CASSRQGGEGTYEQYF	TGTGCCAGCAGCCGCCAGGGAGGTGAGGGAACATACGAGCAGTACTTC
TRBV5-1	-	TRBJ2-4	-	CASSLEGAGNIQYF	TGCGCCAGCAGCTTGGAAGGGGCGGGTAACATTCAGTACTTC
TRBV2	-	TRBJ1-2	-	CASKPEGGMGYGYTF	TGTGCCAGCAAACCAGAGGGTGGAATGGGCTATGGCTACACCTTC
TRBV9	-	TRBJ1-3	-	CASSVSTALTGNTIYF	TGTGCCAGCAGCGTCTCGACAGCATTGACTGGAAACACCATATATTTT
TRBV5-4	-	TRBJ2-2	TRBD2	CASKLAGVSGELFF	TGTGCCAGCAAGCTAGCGGGAGTCTCCGGGGAGCTGTTTTTT